Below are 30 T cell receptor beta chains sequenced from a single sample in a study of CD8 T cells in Susac syndrome. RNA totalling 0.5 to 1 ug underwent reverse transcription with random hexamers. TCRdb re-called the immunoSEQ multiplex PCR reads through MiXCR, storing one row per CDR3 protein. The sample carries approximately 220,000 distinct CDR3 sequences, approximately 90% recorded once. Input material: CD8+ T cells from PBMCs. The source of these receptors is a human donor with multiple sclerosis.

This chain connects TRBV4-1 to TRBJ2-1; a possible D gene is TRBD1 (6 bases). Looked up from germline, CDR1 is MGHRA and CDR2 is YSYEKL. This CDR3 contains 14 residues. V was pared by 4 bases and J by 6 bases, with 13 bases between. As DNA, the CDR3 is TGCGCCAGCAGCCCTCCTGGGGGCGGCAATGAGCAGTTCTTC. It yields the protein CASSPPGGGNEQFF.

This rearrangement joins TRBV6-2 or TRBV6-3 to TRBJ2-2; D might be TRBD2 (6 bases). Trimming removed 1 base from V and 3 bases from J, with 15 bases in between. CDR1 is MNHEY and CDR2 is SVGEGT in the germline V gene. The CDR3 is made up of 17 amino acids. The chain's CDR3 is CASSYFTSSGYTGELFF. CDR3 DNA: TGTGCCAGCAGTTACTTCACGAGTAGCGGCTACACCGGGGAGCTGTTTTTT.

This clonotype was counted once. This chain uses TRBV19 with TRBJ1-1; no clear D gene. With 1 base removed from V and 4 bases from J, the gap between germline ends came to 13 bases. Germline lookup yields CDR1 LNHDA and CDR2 SQIVND (reference sequence). The CDR3 has 15 residues. CDR3 DNA sequence: TGTGCCAGTAGTATAGGAGTGGAAGGATCCACTGAAGCTTTCTTT. The encoded protein is CASSIGVEGSTEAFF.

The chain joins TRBV29-1 to TRBJ2-1, with 9 bases that match TRBD2. The CDR3 runs 13 residues. Germline lookup yields CDR1 SQVTM and CDR2 ANQGSEA. With 5 bases clipped from V and 4 bases from J, the junction kept 3 bases outside the gene matches. The CDR3 nucleotides are TGCAGCGTTAAGACTAGCGGTTACAATGAGCAGTTCTTC. Its translation: CSVKTSGYNEQFF.

The chain carries TRBV27 and TRBJ2-1, with 10 bases lining up with TRBD2. This CDR3 is built from 16 residues. Trimming cost V 5 bases and J 5 bases; bases outside gene matches: 9. Germline V gene data show CDR1 as MNHEY and CDR2 as SMNVEV (reference sequence). The chain's CDR3 is CASSPLLAGDNNEQFF. CDR3 nucleotides: TGTGCCAGCAGTCCCCTCCTAGCGGGGGACAACAATGAGCAGTTCTTC.

About this clonotype: Sequence at one end of the junction differs from germline and may be a read error. V is TRBV7-7 and J is TRBJ2-1, with TRBD2 matching 11 bases. Germline CDR1 and CDR2: SSHAT and FNYEAQ (reference sequence). This CDR3 spans 17 amino acids. As DNA, the CDR3 is TGTGCTAGCAGCCCGAGCTGCGGGACTAGCGGATCTAATGAGCAGTTCTTC. Its translation is CASSPSCGTSGSNEQFF.

V and J are TRBV27 and TRBJ1-1; 9 nucleotides align to TRBD1. Germline V gene sequence: CDR1 MNHEY, CDR2 SMNVEV (reference sequence). The CDR3 sequence is 18 residues long. J lost 4 bases, V lost 0 bases, and 12 bases had no gene match. The CDR3 spells CASSLSRVQGADITEAFF. The CDR3 nucleotides read TGTGCCAGCAGTTTATCGAGGGTACAGGGGGCGGACATCACTGAAGCTTTCTTT.

V usage is TRBV6-5 and J usage is TRBJ2-2; tentatively, D is TRBD2 (5 bases). The CDR3 contains 16 residues. Germline V CDR1 and CDR2: MNHEY, SVGAGI. V lost 2 bases and J lost 2, with 12 bases in between. The CDR3 protein is CASSYGKEVNTGELFF. DNA of the CDR3: TGTGCCAGCAGTTACGGGAAGGAGGTTAACACCGGGGAGCTGTTTTTT.

This clonotype occurred a few times. The rearrangement uses TRBV11-2 and TRBJ2-7; D might be TRBD1 (5 bases). Trimming took off 3 bases at V and 5 bases at J, with 14 bases between the two ends. The CDR3 loop spans 14 amino acids. Germline values: CDR1 SGHAT, CDR2 FQNNGV. The CDR3 here is CASSLADRENEQYF. The CDR3 DNA reads as TGTGCCAGCAGCTTGGCCGACAGAGAGAACGAGCAGTACTTC.

The chain uses TRBV7-8 and TRBJ1-1; no definite D call. Germline loops: CDR1 SGHVS, CDR2 FQNEAQ. The ends were cut back, 1 base at V and 1 base at J, with 7 bases in the middle. The CDR3 is made up of 14 amino acids. The CDR3: CASSLDWGNTEAFF. The CDR3 DNA sequence: TGTGCCAGCAGCTTAGATTGGGGGAACACTGAAGCTTTCTTT. The full variable domain, in which reference TRBV7-8 and TRBJ1-1 provide the parts outside the CDR3, is GAGVSQSPRYKVAKRGQDVALRCDPISGHVSLFWYQQALGQGPEFLTYFQNEAQLDKSGLPSDRFFAERPEGSVSTLKIQRTQQEDSAVYLCASSLDWGNTEAFFGQGTRLTVV.

J is TRBJ1-2 and V is TRBV20-1, with unresolved D. Trimming removed 0 bases at V and 4 bases at J, with 12 bases between. Germline lookup yields CDR1 DFQATT and CDR2 SNEGSKA (reference sequence). The CDR3 sequence is 14 residues long. For the CDR3, the DNA is TGCAGTGCTAGAGATGTTCGGCAGGCCTATGGCTACACCTTC. It specifies CSARDVRQAYGYTF.

This rearrangement joins TRBV7-9 to TRBJ2-1, with D perhaps matching TRBD2 (6 bases). CDR3 length: 15 residues. CDR1 is SEHNR and CDR2 is FQNEAQ in the germline V gene (reference sequence). V lost 4 bases and J 6 bases, leaving 16 bases between the germline ends. The CDR3 DNA follows: TGTGCCAGCAGCTCAGGTACTAGCACGGTCAATGAGCAGTTCTTC. It codes for CASSSGTSTVNEQFF.

This sequence joins TRBV11-2 and TRBJ2-7, with TRBD2 matching 8 bases. The CDR3 extends over 15 amino acids. J lost 6 bases, V lost 2 bases, and 9 bases had no gene match. CDR1 is SGHAT and CDR2 is FQNNGV in the germline V gene. The CDR3 DNA is TGTGCCAGCAGCTTAAGATCCGGGAGGGTCCGCGAGCAGTACTTC. It encodes CASSLRSGRVREQYF.

The chain is built from TRBV7-9 and TRBJ1-2, with unresolved D. This CDR3 has 15 residues. Per germline, CDR1 SEHNR and CDR2 FQNEAQ (reference sequence). V gave up 2 bases and J gave up 2 bases, with 12 bases separating them. The CDR3 region is CASSLRTDLNYGYTF. The CDR3 bases are TGTGCCAGCAGCTTAAGAACAGACCTCAACTATGGCTACACCTTC.

The chain is built from TRBV4-1 and TRBJ1-4, with a weak D call TRBD1 (6 bases). CDR3 length: 18 residues. CDR1 and CDR2 from the germline V gene are MGHRA and YSYEKL. V lost 4 bases and J 0 bases, leaving 18 bases between the germline ends. The CDR3 reads CASSRTDRSPATNEKLFF. The CDR3 bases are TGCGCCAGCAGCCGCACTGACAGGTCCCCTGCAACTAATGAAAAACTGTTTTTT.

This chain links TRBV29-1 with TRBJ2-2; either TRBD1 or TRBD2 may fit D (5 bases each). The CDR3 has 14 residues. Trimming cost V 5 bases and J 5 bases, with 15 bases left between them. The V gene's germline CDR1 is SQVTM and CDR2 ANQGSEA. For the CDR3, the DNA is TGCAGCGTTACGAAGGGGACGGGGACCGGGGAGCTGTTTTTT. Its translation: CSVTKGTGTGELFF.

The J gene is TRBJ2-7, the V gene TRBV7-9, with 7 bases fitting TRBD2. This CDR3 contains 14 residues. Germline V CDR1 and CDR2: SEHNR, FQNEAQ (reference sequence). V lost 3 bases and J lost 2; bases outside the gene matches: 4. The CDR3 DNA is TGTGCCAGCAGCTTTGGGAGGGAAGCCTACGAGCAGTACTTC. This gives the protein CASSFGREAYEQYF.

The V gene is TRBV9, the J gene TRBJ2-2; D not resolved. V dropped 6 bases and J dropped 0 bases, with 9 bases sitting between them. Looked up from germline, CDR1 is SGDLS and CDR2 is YYNGEE. The CDR3 consists of 14 residues. This CDR3 reads CASTEGSNTGELFF. The CDR3 DNA sequence: TGTGCCAGCACAGAAGGATCGAACACCGGGGAGCTGTTTTTT.

The J gene is TRBJ2-5, the V gene TRBV29-1, with TRBD1 matching over 7 bases. Germline V gene lookup returns CDR1 SQVTM and CDR2 ANQGSEA. The CDR3 totals 13 residues. V lost 5 bases, J lost 1 base, and 4 bases stayed unmatched. The CDR3 nucleotides read TGCAGCGTTTTCGGGGACAGCCAAGAGACCCAGTACTTC. As protein: CSVFGDSQETQYF. The full variable domain, rest sourced from reference TRBV29-1 and TRBJ2-5, is SAVISQKPSRDICQRGTSLTIQCQVDSQVTMMFWYRQQPGQSLTLIATANQGSEATYESGFVIDKFPISRPNLTFSTLTVSNMSPEDSSIYLCSVFGDSQETQYFGPGTRLLVL.

V usage is TRBV6-5 and J usage is TRBJ2-1; D perhaps matches TRBD1 (5 bases). The CDR3 has 13 residues. Germline loops: CDR1 MNHEY, CDR2 SVGAGI. Trimming removed 0 bases at V and 9 bases at J, with 9 bases between. The chain's CDR3 is CASSYSLRGEQFF. The CDR3 nucleotides are TGTGCCAGCAGTTACTCCCTAAGGGGTGAGCAGTTCTTC.

The rearrangement joins TRBV25-1 to TRBJ2-3, with D perhaps TRBD1 (6 bases). The CDR3 has 15 residues. V was pared by 1 base and J by 2 bases, with 10 bases between. Germline loops: CDR1 MGHDK, CDR2 SYGVNS. DNA for the CDR3: TGTGCCAGCAGTGAATCAGGGGACCTCACAGATACGCAGTATTTT. Translation: CASSESGDLTDTQYF.

This chain joins TRBV5-6 and TRBJ2-3, with D perhaps TRBD1 or TRBD2 (6 bases each). Germline V gene sequence: CDR1 SGHDT, CDR2 YYEEEE. V was shortened by 4 bases and J by 11 bases, with 26 bases between the two germline ends. The CDR3 contains 16 residues. The DNA of the CDR3 is TGTGCCAGCAGCCCCGGGGGCCGGAGGGGCCGGGTGGAGCAGTATTTT. Its translation: CASSPGGRRGRVEQYF.

This clonotype was seen only once. The chain joins TRBV7-2 to TRBJ2-3; 10 bases map to TRBD2. Trimming at V came to 2 bases and at J to 5 bases, leaving 10 bases not matched to a gene. This CDR3 is built from 17 residues. Germline lookup yields CDR1 SGHTA and CDR2 FQGNSA. In DNA form, the CDR3 reads TGTGCCAGCAGCTTACCGATAGCGGGAGGCACACAAGATACGCAGTATTTT. Translating it yields CASSLPIAGGTQDTQYF.

The chain carries TRBV7-9 and TRBJ1-1; D is undetermined. CDR3 length equals 15 residues. Per germline, CDR1 SEHNR and CDR2 FQNEAQ (reference sequence). Deletions cut 6 bases from V and 0 bases from J, with 14 bases between. The chain's CDR3 is CASSRIMGMNTEAFF. The CDR3 bases are TGTGCCAGCAGTCGTATAATGGGTATGAACACTGAAGCTTTCTTT.

The chain links TRBV6-5 to TRBJ2-5; D gene ambiguous. CDR1 is MNHEY and CDR2 is SVGAGI in the germline V gene. The V end lost 0 bases, the J end lost 4 bases, and 3 bases lay between the germline ends. This CDR3 has 12 residues. The CDR3 reads CASSYSPETQYF. DNA of the CDR3: TGTGCCAGCAGTTACTCACCAGAGACCCAGTACTTC.

J is TRBJ1-5 and V is TRBV9; 9 nucleotides align to TRBD1. V shed 3 bases and J 8 bases; nucleotides not matched to a gene: 6. The length of the CDR3 is 14 residues. Germline assignment: CDR1 SGDLS and CDR2 YYNGEE. The DNA of the CDR3 is TGTGCCAGCAGCGAGACAGGGGGGCGGGAGCCCCAGCATTTT. This codes for CASSETGGREPQHF.

The V gene is TRBV27, the J gene TRBJ1-2, with TRBD1 as a possible D gene (6 bases). The CDR3 covers 13 residues. Between the trimmed V and J ends, which lost 7 bases and 6 bases, there was a span of 15 bases. Per germline, CDR1 MNHEY and CDR2 SMNVEV (reference sequence). Here the CDR3 DNA reads TGTGCCAGCACCCCTGGGGGGGCGGATGGCTACACCTTC. It encodes CASTPGGADGYTF.

V and J are TRBV13 and TRBJ2-7, with unresolved D. This CDR3 spans 12 amino acids. Germline V gene lookup returns CDR1 PRHDT and CDR2 FYEKMQ (reference sequence). The V end lost 4 bases, the J end lost 6 bases, and 10 bases lay between the germline ends. CDR3 region: CASSSRGAEQYF. CDR3 bases: TGTGCCAGCAGCTCGAGAGGCGCCGAGCAGTACTTC.

The chain is built from TRBV23-1 and TRBJ1-2; TRBD1 matches 10 bases. TRBV23-1 is labeled an ORF, and its function is uncertain. The CDR3 has 21 amino acids. The junction had 28 bases not matched to a gene; V was cut back by 3 bases and J by 9 bases. The CDR3 reads CASSHPGTKDLGTGEVLSYTF. The CDR3 DNA reads as TGCGCCAGCAGTCATCCCGGGACAAAGGACCTCGGGACAGGGGAAGTGTTAAGCTACACCTTC.

This clonotype was counted between two and nine times. The rearrangement links TRBV4-2 to TRBJ1-5; D perhaps matches TRBD1 (5 bases). Trimming left V 0 bases short and J 5 bases short, with 17 bases between. CDR1 and CDR2 (germline): LGHNA, YNFKEQ. CDR3 length: 17 residues. Written as DNA, the CDR3 is TGTGCCAGCAGCCAAGAGACAAAACGGGGGGAGGATCAGCCCCAGCATTTT. Protein: CASSQETKRGEDQPQHF.